Each of the 21 T cell receptor beta chains below was sequenced from the same sample in a study of T cell responses to AZD1222 COVID-19 vaccine. This table comes from immunoSEQ multiplex PCR, and its TCRdb copy is limited to in-frame clones, with some not included. The sample includes around 130,000 clones, roughly 93% of them seen just once. Here the sequenced sample was peripheral blood, taken on day 0 of AZD1222 vaccination. All receptors come from an adult in good health.

This clone appeared a single time. V gene TRBV9 combines with J gene TRBJ2-1; 8 bases align to TRBD2. Losses at the gene ends were 3 bases for V and 10 bases for J; bases not matched to a gene: 15. Germline lookup yields CDR1 SGDLS and CDR2 YYNGEE. The CDR3 length is 16 residues. The CDR3 sequence: CASSAEGTRGAGEQFF. CDR3 in DNA: TGTGCCAGCAGCGCCGAAGGGACTAGGGGAGCAGGCGAGCAGTTCTTC.

V is TRBV7-9 and J is TRBJ1-2; D not resolved. Germline V CDR1 and CDR2: SEHNR, FQNEAQ (reference sequence). The CDR3 runs to 15 residues. V was pared by 1 base and J by 0 bases, with 9 bases between. The CDR3 reads CASSLGGTANYGYTF. DNA of the CDR3: TGTGCCAGCAGCTTAGGAGGCACAGCTAACTATGGCTACACCTTC. Full variable domain (missing parts from reference TRBV7-9 and TRBJ1-2): DTGVSQNPRHKITKRGQNVTFRCDPISEHNRLYWYRQTLGQGPEFLTYFQNEAQLEKSRLLSDRFSAERPKGSFSTLEIQRTEQGDSAMYLCASSLGGTANYGYTFGSGTRLTVV.

The chain carries TRBV6-5 and TRBJ1-1, with a weak D call TRBD1 (5 bases). Trimming cost V 9 bases and J 5 bases, with 19 bases left between them. The CDR3 extends over 14 amino acids. Germline CDR1 reads MNHEY; CDR2 reads SVGAGI. This chain's CDR3 is CASTIGTLVTEAFF. In DNA, the CDR3 is TGTGCCAGTACTATAGGGACCCTTGTTACTGAAGCTTTCTTT.

The rearrangement links TRBV5-1 to TRBJ2-5; no firm D call. This CDR3 has 14 amino acids. The V end lost 0 bases, the J end lost 2 bases, and 8 bases lay between the germline ends. Germline loops: CDR1 SGHRS, CDR2 YFSETQ. The CDR3 loop is CASSLGSTQETQYF. CDR3 coding DNA: TGCGCCAGCAGCTTGGGCAGTACTCAAGAGACCCAGTACTTC.

This chain links TRBV28 with TRBJ1-2, with D hard to call. The germline V gene encodes CDR1 MDHEN and CDR2 SYDVKM. With 10 bases removed from V and 4 bases from J, the gap between germline ends came to 7 bases. The length of the CDR3 is 10 residues. CDR3 sequence: CATAGYGYTF. The CDR3 DNA reads TGTGCCACCGCCGGCTATGGCTACACCTTC.

The genes are TRBV6-5 and TRBJ1-2; D might be TRBD1 (5 bases). Germline CDR1 MNHEY, CDR2 SVGAGI. CDR3 length equals 13 residues. V was shortened by 8 bases and J by 5 bases, with 15 bases between the two germline ends. CDR3 loop: CASAPAGVYGYTF. CDR3 nucleotide sequence: TGTGCCAGCGCCCCGGCGGGGGTTTATGGCTACACCTTC.

The chain carries TRBV19 and TRBJ2-2, with D unresolved. The CDR3 runs 14 residues. V shed 5 bases and J shed 3 bases, with 10 bases lying between them. Germline values: CDR1 LNHDA, CDR2 SQIVND (reference sequence). CDR3: CASSGWGDTGELFF. The CDR3 region has the DNA TGTGCCAGTAGTGGGTGGGGTGACACCGGGGAGCTGTTTTTT.

The gene calls are TRBV3-1 (or the pseudogene TRBV3-2) and TRBJ2-2; D is undetermined. This CDR3 has 17 amino acids. V shed 0 bases and J shed 0 bases, with 11 bases lying between them. Germline assignment: CDR1 LGHDT and CDR2 YNNKEL (reference sequence). The CDR3 coding sequence is TGTGCCAGCAGCCAAGATCTAGGCAGCCCGAACACCGGGGAGCTGTTTTTT. Translated, it gives CASSQDLGSPNTGELFF.

The rearrangement joins TRBV6-5 to TRBJ2-1; D ambiguous. CDR1 MNHEY and CDR2 SVGAGI come from the germline V gene. V was shortened by 2 bases and J by 4 bases, with 12 bases between the two germline ends. This CDR3 contains 15 residues. CDR3 sequence reads: CASSYRATTYNEQFF. The CDR3 DNA sequence: TGTGCCAGCAGTTACCGGGCGACCACGTACAATGAGCAGTTCTTC.

The J gene is TRBJ1-2, the V gene TRBV24-1, with a weak D call TRBD1 (5 bases). Trimming cost V 6 bases and J 3 bases, with 7 bases left between them. The CDR3 covers 12 residues. The V gene's germline CDR1 is KGHDR and CDR2 SFDVKD. In nucleotides, the CDR3 is TGTGCCACCAGTAGAGGGGACTATGGCTACACCTTC. It specifies CATSRGDYGYTF.

V is TRBV7-2 and J is TRBJ1-3; 7 positions agree with TRBD1. The CDR3 has 16 amino acids. Germline V gene lookup returns CDR1 SGHTA and CDR2 FQGNSA. Germline trimming cut 8 bases from V and 0 bases from J; bases unmatched to any gene: 10. This CDR3 is CASAKATGVSGNTIYF. The CDR3 DNA follows: TGTGCCAGCGCTAAGGCTACAGGGGTCTCTGGAAACACCATATATTTT.

The V call is TRBV6-5, the J call TRBJ1-3; a weak D match, TRBD1 (6 bases). This CDR3 has 12 residues. The ends were cut back, 11 bases at V and 2 bases at J, with 10 bases in the middle. Per the germline V gene, CDR1 is MNHEY and CDR2 is SVGAGI. CDR3 protein: CAAWTAGNTIYF. CDR3 sequence (DNA): TGTGCCGCTTGGACAGCTGGAAACACCATATATTTT.

The CDR3 loop is CASSELAGPYEQYF. CDR3 nucleotide sequence: TGTGCCAGCAGTGAACTAGCGGGACCCTACGAGCAGTACTTC. The chain uses TRBV2 and TRBJ2-7; 9 bases are shared with TRBD2. Germline CDR1 and CDR2: SNHLY and FYNNEI. Trimming cost V 2 bases and J 2 bases; bases outside gene matches: 1. The CDR3 consists of 14 residues.

The V gene is TRBV5-4, the J gene TRBJ1-6; D possibly corresponds to TRBD1 (5 bases). Germline V lookup: CDR1 SGHNT, CDR2 YYREEE (reference sequence). This CDR3 contains 17 residues. V was shortened by 5 bases and J by 7 bases, with 22 bases between the two germline ends. CDR3 amino acids: CASSWVRGHPKNSPLHF. The CDR3 DNA reads as TGTGCCAGCAGTTGGGTGCGGGGCCACCCCAAGAATTCACCCCTCCACTTT.

The rearrangement uses TRBV5-1 and TRBJ2-7; 8 bases match TRBD1. The CDR3 has 16 residues. The V gene's germline CDR1 is SGHRS and CDR2 YFSETQ. Unmatched junction bases numbered 11, after V lost 4 bases and J lost 2 bases. CDR3 bases: TGCGCCAGCAGCCCCGGGGACAGGTGGTCAACCTACGAGCAGTACTTC. Amino acid sequence: CASSPGDRWSTYEQYF.

This clone was observed a single time. This chain uses TRBV3-1 (or the pseudogene TRBV3-2) with TRBJ1-1; D may be TRBD1 (5 bases). Germline V lookup: CDR1 LGHDT, CDR2 YNNKEL (reference sequence). Trimming took off 0 bases at V and 4 bases at J, with 15 bases between the two ends. The CDR3 has 16 amino acids. CDR3 nucleotides: TGTGCCAGCAGCCAAGATCGGGGCAGGGCCATCACTGAAGCTTTCTTT. Translation gives CASSQDRGRAITEAFF.

A single count supports this clone. The chain links TRBV6-6 to TRBJ2-2; the match to TRBD2 covers 10 bases. The junction had 2 bases not matched to a gene; V was cut back by 0 bases and J by 4 bases. The CDR3 runs to 16 residues. Looked up from germline, CDR1 is MNHNY and CDR2 is SVGAGI (reference sequence). The CDR3 is CASSYSTSGFTGELFF. For the CDR3, the DNA is TGTGCCAGCAGTTACTCGACTAGCGGGTTCACCGGGGAGCTGTTTTTT.

J is TRBJ1-2 and V is TRBV5-1; tentative D call: TRBD1 (5 bases). Deletions cut 4 bases from V and 3 bases from J, with 16 bases between. The CDR3 contains 15 residues. From germline, CDR1 is SGHRS and CDR2 YFSETQ. CDR3 DNA: TGCGCCAGCAGCCCCTTTCAGGGAAACGACTATGGCTACACCTTC. It specifies CASSPFQGNDYGYTF.

V is TRBV18 and J is TRBJ1-2, with D hard to call. Germline V gene data show CDR1 as KGHSH and CDR2 as LQKENI. V was trimmed by 1 base and J by 4 bases, leaving 10 bases between them. This CDR3 has 14 amino acids. The CDR3 region is CASSPLGTVYGYTF. The CDR3 bases are TGTGCCAGCTCACCACTGGGAACCGTCTATGGCTACACCTTC.

The rearrangement uses TRBV21-1 and TRBJ1-2. TRBV21-1 is noted as a pseudogene. This CDR3 has 14 residues. CDR3 residues: CASILKGWGDGYTF. The CDR3 coding sequence is TGTGCCAGCATCCTTAAAGGATGGGGGGATGGCTACACCTTC.

The chain has TRBV30 and TRBJ1-6; D is perhaps TRBD1 (5 bases). This CDR3 has 14 amino acids. In germline, CDR1 is GTSNPN, CDR2 SVGIG (reference sequence). Trimming shortened V by 2 bases and J by 8 bases, and 13 bases separated the two germline ends. CDR3 in amino acids: CAWSPGLTDSPLHF. Written as DNA, the CDR3 is TGTGCCTGGAGTCCGGGACTTACAGATTCACCCCTCCACTTT. The whole variable domain, remainder taken from reference TRBV30 and TRBJ1-6, is SQTIHQWPATLVQPVGSPLSLECTVEGTSNPNLYWYRQAAGRGLQLLFYSVGIGQISSEVPQNLSASRPQDRQFILSSKKLLLSDSGFYLCAWSPGLTDSPLHFGNGTRLTVT.